Below are 10 T cell receptor beta chains sequenced from a single sample in a study of T cells after yellow fever vaccination. Using its own MiXCR run on the 5' RACE reads, TCRdb lists one record per CDR3 protein. Of approximately 610,000 distinct CDR3 sequences in the sample, about 17% were seen once. Sequenced material: PBMCs, taken 4 to 5 days after the first yellow fever vaccination. These receptors originate from a man younger than 30 who received the YFV17D yellow fever vaccine.

Ten or more counts support this clonotype. V is TRBV2 and J is TRBJ2-2; D gene ambiguous. Germline loops: CDR1 SNHLY, CDR2 FYNNEI. CDR3 length equals 14 residues. Trimming pared 2 bases from V and 5 bases from J, leaving 9 bases between. The CDR3 region is CASSESGNTGELFF. The CDR3 bases are TGTGCCAGCAGTGAATCTGGGAATACCGGGGAGCTGTTTTTT.

This clonotype has a handful of counts. The chain recombines TRBV12-3 or TRBV12-4 with TRBJ2-1; 9 bases are shared with TRBD1. The CDR3 extends over 15 amino acids. V trimming: 5 bases; J trimming: 3 bases; junction bases outside the gene matches: 5. CDR3 protein: CASSPEGQGYNEQFF. The CDR3 region has the DNA TGTGCCAGCAGTCCAGAGGGACAGGGCTACAATGAGCAGTTCTTC.

This chain uses TRBV24-1 with TRBJ2-7; D tentatively fits TRBD1 or TRBD2 (7 bases each). V lost 1 base, J lost 5 bases, and 14 bases lay in between. There are 15 residues in the CDR3. CDR1 and CDR2 (germline): KGHDR, SFDVKD. CDR3 sequence reads: CATSDLGRGRDEQYV. The DNA of the CDR3 is TGTGCCACCAGTGATTTAGGCAGGGGGAGGGACGAGCAGTACGTC.

CDR3 coding DNA: TGCGCCAGCAGACTAGCGGGAGCATACAATGAGCAGTTCTTC. Protein sequence: CASRLAGAYNEQFF. The gene calls are TRBV4-1 and TRBJ2-1; 11 positions match TRBD2. CDR1 is MGHRA, CDR2 YSYEKL, per germline. The CDR3 contains 14 residues. Losses at the gene ends were 6 bases for V and 4 bases for J; bases not matched to a gene: 2.

This clonotype occurred a few times. V usage is TRBV20-1 and J usage is TRBJ2-7; TRBD1 or TRBD2 may be the D gene (5 bases each). The CDR3 runs to 14 residues. CDR1 is DFQATT, CDR2 SNEGSKA, per germline (reference sequence). Trimming took off 5 bases at V and 2 bases at J, with 16 bases between the two ends. DNA of the CDR3: TGCAGTGCTCCCACCACCGGGACGCCCTACGAGCAGTACTTC. As protein: CSAPTTGTPYEQYF.

The gene calls are TRBV11-2 and TRBJ2-3; D gene unclear. Trimming removed 6 bases from V and 4 bases from J, with 8 bases in between. This CDR3 has 12 residues. Germline V lookup: CDR1 SGHAT, CDR2 FQNNGV. The CDR3 sequence: CASRLGSDTQYF. CDR3 nucleotides: TGTGCCAGCAGACTGGGGTCAGATACGCAGTATTTT.

The chain uses TRBV6-5 and TRBJ2-3, with D perhaps matching TRBD1 or TRBD2 (5 bases each). The V gene lost 2 bases and the J gene lost 3 bases, with 9 bases spanning the gap. Germline V gives CDR1 MNHEY, CDR2 SVGAGI. The CDR3 spans 14 residues. CDR3 sequence: CASSYGTITDTQYF. The CDR3 DNA sequence: TGTGCCAGCAGTTACGGGACCATTACAGATACGCAGTATTTT.

The genes are TRBV20-1 and TRBJ1-1; D gene unclear. CDR1 is DFQATT and CDR2 is SNEGSKA in the germline V gene (reference sequence). V was trimmed by 1 base and J by 0 bases, leaving 12 bases between them. CDR3 length equals 15 residues. In DNA, the CDR3 is TGCAGTGCTAGAGGGAGCTCATCAATGAACACTGAAGCTTTCTTT. This encodes CSARGSSSMNTEAFF.

The CDR3 region has the DNA TGTGCCAGCAGCTTTCACACCGTCTACGAGCAGTACTTC. It yields the protein CASSFHTVYEQYF. The chain recombines TRBV11-2 with TRBJ2-7, with no clear D. Germline lookup yields CDR1 SGHAT and CDR2 FQNNGV. The CDR3 sequence is 13 residues long. Trimming removed 3 bases at V and 3 bases at J, with 9 bases between.

The V and J genes are TRBV27 and TRBJ2-3; D is possibly TRBD2 (7 bases). Germline CDR1 is MNHEY and CDR2 is SMNVEV (reference sequence). This CDR3 comprises 17 residues. V lost 3 bases to trimming and J lost 4 bases, with 20 bases between them. The CDR3 region is CASSFAMASGGADTQYF. CDR3 DNA sequence: TGTGCCAGCAGTTTCGCTATGGCTTCGGGGGGCGCAGATACGCAGTATTTT.